This note documents a single T cell receptor (beta chain) sequence. The antigen this receptor binds is unknown. There are no base qualities to consult, and no much larger clone falls within one base. These data come from a study of graft-versus-host responses after intestinal transplantation (dated by TCRdb to the early 2020s). Notes on the research overall: Recipients received multivisceral, liver-intestinal, or isolated intestinal transplants. Every recipient was given anti-thymocyte globulin induction, followed by 2 to 4 years of maintenance tacrolimus and steroids. Donor T cell macrochimerism was defined as a peak of at least 4% donor T cells among recipient peripheral blood mononuclear cells. Rather than being sequenced by the commercial service, samples from three later patients were sequenced in-house on an Illumina MiSeq and processed with MiXCR. After intestinal transplantation, graft-versus-host and host-versus-graft alloreactive T cell clones were followed in the graft, circulation and bone marrow using bulk TCR-beta CDR3 sequencing. The cohort enrolled about two dozen intestinal transplant recipients, one of whom was a retransplant, and a few patients without pretransplant specimens were excluded. Alloreactive clones were identified by sequencing pre-transplant mixed lymphocyte reaction products and comparing them with unstimulated pre-transplant donor and recipient T cells.

Here is what the overall study found, with its caveats: The relatively low number and heterogeneity of intestinal transplant patients limited the conclusions. High GvH to HvG T cell clonal ratios were observed in the allografts of patients with donor T cell macrochimerism. Peak levels of circulating GvH clones were associated with declines in HvG clones early after transplant. GvH clones were detected in recipient bone marrow, and some of these GvH clones were observed earlier in ileal mucosa or blood, consistent with an intestinal mucosal origin.

Blood samples were collected up to 4 times in the first month after transplant and then at least monthly when available. The CDR3 holds 13 amino acids from the cysteine to the phenylalanine. Solely the CDR3 DNA is kept, with 39 bases framed from the first base. From the germline V gene, CDR1 is MNHEY and CDR2 is SVGAGI. V was cut back by 5 bases and J by 6 bases, leaving a gap of 14 bases between them. To prepare the library, the immunoSEQ multiplex PCR assay was applied. For most patients, high-throughput TCR-beta CDR3 sequencing of genomic DNA was performed by Adaptive Biotechnologies. In the source study's methods: TCR sequencing data for 18 patients were retrieved from Adaptive's ImmunoSEQ software; a few other patients were processed with MiXCR and VDJtools. CDR3 nucleotide sequences shared by donor and recipient were removed because the origin of these sequences could not be assigned. Alloreactive clones required at least 2-fold expansion over unstimulated cells and minimum CFSE-low frequency of 0.002% (template counts) or 0.001% (read counts). Clones detected in sequenced pre-transplant spleen, lymph node, or MLR CFSE-low populations of the donor or recipient were defined as mappable. The cumulative frequency of alloreactive clones was calculated as a percentage of all sequences, weighted by copy number. TCRdb mirrors the immuneACCESS table, restricted to in-frame sequences. Some clones are absent from its copies; in checked studies, under half trace to an unresolved V gene, and the reason for the others is unknown. The DNA gave D and trimming, while V, J and clone size come from that table. The table for this sample lists roughly 25,000 clones; around 78% of them were counted only once. The top ten constitute 1.1% of the sample.

Recombination linked TRBV6-5 to TRBJ2-7; possibly the D gene is TRBD2, per 5 matching bases. This receptor was identified in a human patient who received an intestinal transplant, so some T cells may come from the graft donor. Sequences were derived from PBMCs, sampled around 28 days after intestinal transplant. The CDR3 region has the sequence CASSPGVVAEQYF. The nucleotide sequence reads as follows: TGTGCCAGCAGTCCCGGGGTAGTAGCCGAGCAGTACTTC.